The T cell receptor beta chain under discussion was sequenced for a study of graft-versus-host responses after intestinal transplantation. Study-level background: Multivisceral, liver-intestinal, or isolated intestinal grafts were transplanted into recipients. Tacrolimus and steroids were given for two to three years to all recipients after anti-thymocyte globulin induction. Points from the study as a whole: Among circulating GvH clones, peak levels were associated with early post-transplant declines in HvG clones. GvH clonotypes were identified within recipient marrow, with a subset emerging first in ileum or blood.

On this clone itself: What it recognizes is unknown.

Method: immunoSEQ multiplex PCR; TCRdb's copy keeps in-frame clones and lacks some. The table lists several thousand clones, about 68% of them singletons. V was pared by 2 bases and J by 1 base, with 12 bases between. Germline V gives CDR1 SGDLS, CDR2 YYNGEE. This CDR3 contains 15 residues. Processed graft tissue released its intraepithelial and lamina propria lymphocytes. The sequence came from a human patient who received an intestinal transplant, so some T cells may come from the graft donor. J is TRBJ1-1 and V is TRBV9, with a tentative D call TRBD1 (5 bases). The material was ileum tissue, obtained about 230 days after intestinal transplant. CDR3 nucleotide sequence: TGTGCCAGCAGCGTCCTAGGGGAGGGGAACACTGAAGCTTTCTTT. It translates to CASSVLGEGNTEAFF.